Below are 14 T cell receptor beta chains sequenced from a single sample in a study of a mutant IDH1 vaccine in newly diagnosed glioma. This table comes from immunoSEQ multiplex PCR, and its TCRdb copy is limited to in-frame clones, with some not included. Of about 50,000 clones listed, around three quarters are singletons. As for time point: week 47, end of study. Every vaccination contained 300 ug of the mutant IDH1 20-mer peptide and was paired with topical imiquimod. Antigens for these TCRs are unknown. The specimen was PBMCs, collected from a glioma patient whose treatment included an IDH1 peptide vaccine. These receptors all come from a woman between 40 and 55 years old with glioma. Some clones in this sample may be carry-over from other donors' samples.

In DNA form, the CDR3 reads TGTGCCAGCAGCCAAGGGGGGATGGATACGCAGTATTTT. This gives the protein CASSQGGMDTQYF. The V gene is TRBV4-2, the J gene TRBJ2-3, with D possibly being TRBD1 or TRBD2 (5 bases each). The V gene's germline CDR1 is LGHNA and CDR2 YNFKEQ. The CDR3 runs 13 residues. Trimming took off 1 base at V and 6 bases at J, with 8 bases between the two ends.

CDR3 DNA: TGTGCCAGCAGCAAGAGGACAGGTTTGAAGCCCCAGCATTTT. Its protein is CASSKRTGLKPQHF. This chain uses TRBV21-1 with TRBJ1-5; the D call of TRBD1 is as the table states it, not checked on the DNA. TRBV21-1 is a pseudogene. The CDR3 length is 14 residues.

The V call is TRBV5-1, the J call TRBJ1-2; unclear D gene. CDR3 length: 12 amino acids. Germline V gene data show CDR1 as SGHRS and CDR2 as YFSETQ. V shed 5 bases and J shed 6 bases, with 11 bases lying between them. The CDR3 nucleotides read TGCGCCAGCAGTATGGGTTTGAATGGCTACACCTTC. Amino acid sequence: CASSMGLNGYTF.

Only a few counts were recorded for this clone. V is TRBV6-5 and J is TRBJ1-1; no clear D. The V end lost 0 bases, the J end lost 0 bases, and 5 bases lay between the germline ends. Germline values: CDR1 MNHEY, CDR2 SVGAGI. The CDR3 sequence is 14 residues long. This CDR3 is CASSYSKMNTEAFF. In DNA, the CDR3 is TGTGCCAGCAGTTACTCGAAGATGAACACTGAAGCTTTCTTT.

In DNA, the CDR3 is TGTGCCAGCAGCGTAGATATCCGGGACAGGGGGCGCCGTGCGGGACTCCACTTT. This translates into CASSVDIRDRGRRAGLHF. The rearrangement joins TRBV9 to TRBJ1-6, with 12 nucleotides matching TRBD1. V was pared by 0 bases and J by 16 bases, with 17 bases of the junction left unmatched. This CDR3 has 18 residues. Germline assignment: CDR1 SGDLS and CDR2 YYNGEE.

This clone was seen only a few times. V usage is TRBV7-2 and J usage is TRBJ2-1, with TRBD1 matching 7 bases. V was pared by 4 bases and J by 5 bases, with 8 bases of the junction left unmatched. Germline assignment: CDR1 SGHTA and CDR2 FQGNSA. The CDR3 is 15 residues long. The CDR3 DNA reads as TGTGCCAGCAGCTATTATACGGGACAGCACAATGAGCAGTTCTTC. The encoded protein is CASSYYTGQHNEQFF.

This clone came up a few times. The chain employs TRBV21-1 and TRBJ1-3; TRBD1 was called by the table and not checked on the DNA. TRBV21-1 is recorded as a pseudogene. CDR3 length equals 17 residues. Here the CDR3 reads CASSKGQAPFSGNTIYF. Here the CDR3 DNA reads TGTGCCAGCAGCAAAGGACAGGCACCGTTCTCTGGAAACACCATATATTTT.

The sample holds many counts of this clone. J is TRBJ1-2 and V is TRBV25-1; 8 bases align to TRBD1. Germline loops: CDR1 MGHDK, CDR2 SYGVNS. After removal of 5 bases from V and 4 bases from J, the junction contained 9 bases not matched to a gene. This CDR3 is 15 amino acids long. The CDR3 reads CASSNRDRSPYGYTF. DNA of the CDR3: TGTGCCAGCAGTAACCGGGACAGGTCGCCCTATGGCTACACCTTC.

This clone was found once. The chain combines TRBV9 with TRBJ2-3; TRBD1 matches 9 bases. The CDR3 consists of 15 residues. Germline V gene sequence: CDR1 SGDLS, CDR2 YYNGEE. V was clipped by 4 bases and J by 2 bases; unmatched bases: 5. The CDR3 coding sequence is TGTGCCAGCAGCCCCGACAGGGGGTACACAGATACGCAGTATTTT. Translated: CASSPDRGYTDTQYF.

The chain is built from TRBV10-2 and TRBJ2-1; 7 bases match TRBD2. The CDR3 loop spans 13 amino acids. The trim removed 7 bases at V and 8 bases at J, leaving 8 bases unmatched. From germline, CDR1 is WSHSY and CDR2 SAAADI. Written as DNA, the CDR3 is TGCGCCAGCACCCGGGGGACTATCGATGAGCAGTTCTTC. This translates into CASTRGTIDEQFF.

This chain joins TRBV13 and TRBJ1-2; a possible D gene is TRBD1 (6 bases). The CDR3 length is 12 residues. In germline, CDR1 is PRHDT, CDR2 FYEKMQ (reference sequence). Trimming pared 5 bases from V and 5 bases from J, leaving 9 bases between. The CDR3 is CASSPTGYGYTF. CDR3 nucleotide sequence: TGTGCCAGCAGCCCCACAGGGTATGGCTACACCTTC.

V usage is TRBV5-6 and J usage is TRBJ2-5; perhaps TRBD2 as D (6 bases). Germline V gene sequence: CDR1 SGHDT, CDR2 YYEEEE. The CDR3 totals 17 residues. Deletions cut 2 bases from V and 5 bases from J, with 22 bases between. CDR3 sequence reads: CASSLDGGNFPGETQYF. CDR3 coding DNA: TGTGCCAGCAGCTTAGATGGGGGGAACTTCCCGGGGGAGACCCAGTACTTC.

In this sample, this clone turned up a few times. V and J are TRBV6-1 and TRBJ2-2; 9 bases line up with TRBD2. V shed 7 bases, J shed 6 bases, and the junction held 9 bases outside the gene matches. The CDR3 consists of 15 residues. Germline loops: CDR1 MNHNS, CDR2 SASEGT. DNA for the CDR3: TGTGCCAGCAATGTACCGGGACTAGCATCCGGGGAGCTGTTTTTT. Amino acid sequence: CASNVPGLASGELFF.

This CDR3 is CASSSQGGLYGYTF. Written as DNA, the CDR3 is TGTGCCAGCAGCTCTCAAGGTGGACTCTATGGCTACACCTTC. V usage is TRBV7-9 and J usage is TRBJ1-2; no clear D gene. This CDR3 comprises 14 residues. V dropped 4 bases and J dropped 4 bases, with 13 bases sitting between them. Per the germline V gene, CDR1 is SEHNR and CDR2 is FQNEAQ (reference sequence).